The entry that follows covers one TCR beta chain sequence. Original handling: Cell counts per sample came from amplifying reference gene primers. Only in-frame clones appear in the TCRdb table, and some are missing; sequencing was by immunoSEQ multiplex PCR. V, J and clone size are taken as reported in that table, and D and trimming were inferred from the DNA itself. The repertoire holds 110,000 or so clones, roughly 85% seen once, with roughly 18% in the top ten. These data are taken from a study of blood T cell repertoires in COVID-19. For the study at large: COVID-19 samples from acute and convalescent phases originated in the United States, Italy and Spain. PBMCs, B-cell-depleted T cells, or T cells were the source of the cDNA or gDNA that made up the material.

The length of the CDR3 is 16 residues. Per the germline V gene, CDR1 is KGHSH and CDR2 is LQKENI. The V and J ends lost 4 bases and 6 bases respectively, with 19 bases between them. This clonotype originated in a woman in her sixties or seventies with acute or convalescent COVID-19. This rearrangement joins TRBV18 to TRBJ1-5, with D uncertain. Sequenced material: peripheral blood. The CDR3 spells CASSLLELQLGQPQHF. Written as DNA, the CDR3 is TGTGCCAGCTCACTCCTAGAACTCCAATTGGGTCAGCCCCAGCATTTT.